This T cell receptor beta chain was sequenced for a study of T cells in Graves' hyperthyroidism and ophthalmopathy. Study results and limitations: Ophthalmopathy prediction by the model preceded onset by a median approximately 5.9 months. A model built on 13 V-J features separated ophthalmopathy from stable hyperthyroidism.

RNA transcripts yielded amplified TCR beta CDR3 regions. Using the HTBI primer set, a first-round RT-PCR was run on the TCR CDR3. TCRdb reprocessed the multiplex PCR reads via MiXCR and lists one record per CDR3 protein. The sample records about 500,000 distinct CDR3 sequences, approximately 49% being singletons. CDR3 length: 15 amino acids. V was pared by 8 bases and J by 10 bases, with 21 bases between. The germline V gene has CDR1 SNHLY and CDR2 FYNNEI. Turning to this clonotype: Its matching antigen is unknown.

The study left out patients who had uncontrolled infection, other autoimmune disease, pregnancy or lactation. The chain uses TRBV2 and TRBJ1-6; tentative D call: TRBD1 (6 bases). The source material was peripheral blood or thyroid tissue (not recorded which). The source is an adult woman with Graves' disease, either hyperthyroidism or ophthalmopathy (not recorded which). The chain's CDR3 is CASQGWTAFLSPLHF. CDR3 nucleotides: TGTGCCAGCCAAGGGTGGACAGCGTTCCTCTCACCCCTCCACTTT.